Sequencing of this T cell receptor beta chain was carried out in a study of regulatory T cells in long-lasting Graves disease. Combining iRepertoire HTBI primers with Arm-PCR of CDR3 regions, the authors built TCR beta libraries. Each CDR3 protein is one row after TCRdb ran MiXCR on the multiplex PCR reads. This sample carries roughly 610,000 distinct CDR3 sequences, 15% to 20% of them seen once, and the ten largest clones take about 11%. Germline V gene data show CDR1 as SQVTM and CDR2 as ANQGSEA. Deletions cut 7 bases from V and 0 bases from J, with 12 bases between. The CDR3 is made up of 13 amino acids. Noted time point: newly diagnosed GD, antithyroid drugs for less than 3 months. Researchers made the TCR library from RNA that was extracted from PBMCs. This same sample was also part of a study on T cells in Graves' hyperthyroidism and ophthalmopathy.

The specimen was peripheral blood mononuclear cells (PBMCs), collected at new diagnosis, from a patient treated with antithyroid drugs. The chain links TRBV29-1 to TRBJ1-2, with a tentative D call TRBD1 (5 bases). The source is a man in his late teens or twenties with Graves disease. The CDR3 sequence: CSDQDSSNYGYTF. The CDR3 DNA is TGCAGCGACCAAGACAGCTCTAACTATGGCTACACCTTC.